The table lists the clone carrying this TCR beta chain with many counts. Its antigen is currently unknown. This sample is drawn from a study of T cells after yellow fever vaccination. Across the whole study: Low-cell-number fractions were prepared with SMART-Seq v4 Ultra Low Input.

J was trimmed by 4 bases and V by 5 bases; bases with no gene match: 6. Germline V CDR1 and CDR2: SGHTA, FQGNSA. The CDR3 length is 15 residues. TCR cDNA, made by 5'RACE template switching, carried an added universal primer site and UMIs. Each CDR3 protein gets one entry after TCRdb re-called the 5' RACE reads with MiXCR. The repertoire holds 300,000 to 400,000 distinct CDR3 sequences, about 10% seen once, with less than 3.5% in the top ten. General study results and limits: Subsequent to the booster, the majority of primary-vaccination clones reappeared (around 97% CD4, 88% CD8). Sorted repertoires could include abundant contaminating clonotypes from bulk cells.

The clonotype comes from a man aged 18 to 35 who received the YFV17D yellow fever vaccine. Source: CD4+ T cells sorted from PBMCs, taken 45 days after the yellow fever booster vaccination. This rearrangement joins TRBV7-2 to TRBJ2-3; TRBD1 aligns across 10 bases. The CDR3 region is CASSGLGQGADTQYF. The CDR3 DNA sequence: TGTGCCAGCAGCGGGCTTGGACAGGGGGCAGATACGCAGTATTTT.